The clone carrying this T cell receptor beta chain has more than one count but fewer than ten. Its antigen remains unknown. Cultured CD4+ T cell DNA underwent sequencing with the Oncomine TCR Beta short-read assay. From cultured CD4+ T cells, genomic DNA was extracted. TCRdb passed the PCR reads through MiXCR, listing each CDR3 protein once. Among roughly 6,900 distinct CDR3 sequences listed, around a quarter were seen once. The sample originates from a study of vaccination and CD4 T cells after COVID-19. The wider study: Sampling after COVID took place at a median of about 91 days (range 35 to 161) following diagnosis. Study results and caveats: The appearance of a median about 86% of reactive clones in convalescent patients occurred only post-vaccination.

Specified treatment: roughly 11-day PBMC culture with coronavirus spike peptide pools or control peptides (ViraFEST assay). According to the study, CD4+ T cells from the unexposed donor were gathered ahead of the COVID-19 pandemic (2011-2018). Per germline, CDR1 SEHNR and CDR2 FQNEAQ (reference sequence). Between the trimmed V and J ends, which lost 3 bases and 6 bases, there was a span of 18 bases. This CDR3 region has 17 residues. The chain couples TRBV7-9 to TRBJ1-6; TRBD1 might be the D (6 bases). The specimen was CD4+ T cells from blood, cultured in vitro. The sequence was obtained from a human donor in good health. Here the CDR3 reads CASSLEGGPGSNSPLHF. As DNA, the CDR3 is TGTGCCAGCAGCTTGGAAGGGGGGCCTGGGAGTAATTCACCCCTCCACTTT.